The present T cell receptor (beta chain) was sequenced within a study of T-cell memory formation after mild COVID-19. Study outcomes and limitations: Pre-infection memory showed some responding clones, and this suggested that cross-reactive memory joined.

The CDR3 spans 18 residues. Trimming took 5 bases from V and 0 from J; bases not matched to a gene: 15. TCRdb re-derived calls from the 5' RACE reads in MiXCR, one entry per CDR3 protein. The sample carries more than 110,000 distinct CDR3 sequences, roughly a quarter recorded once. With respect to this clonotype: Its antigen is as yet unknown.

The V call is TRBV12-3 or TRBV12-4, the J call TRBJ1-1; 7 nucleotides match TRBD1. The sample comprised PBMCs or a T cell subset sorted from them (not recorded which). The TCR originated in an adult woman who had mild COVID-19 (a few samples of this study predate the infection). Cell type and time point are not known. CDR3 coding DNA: TGTGCCAGCAGTCCGCCCGGGACAGCTAGTCTACTGAACACTGAAGCTTTCTTT. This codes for CASSPPGTASLLNTEAFF.